The 23 T cell receptor beta chains in this list originate from one sample, sequenced in a study of CD8 T cells in ankylosing spondylitis (dated by TCRdb to the late 2010s). Receptor libraries were prepared by 5' RACE. Data came from an Illumina HiSeq 2500. The public sequencing data were trimmed at Q25 with fastp and processed into clonotypes with MiXCR by TCRdb, which kept only in-frame beta chains. Here each entry gathers all rows of one CDR3 protein and keeps the most common genes and DNA. The sample table records 380,000 or so distinct CDR3 sequences; more than 20% of these occur just once. The top ten clones comprise under 15% of the sample. The sample was blood, either unsorted or a sorted T cell fraction (not recorded which). The receptors originated from a male donor with ankylosing spondylitis or in good health (not recorded which).

The V and J genes are TRBV7-9 and TRBJ2-2, with D maybe TRBD2 (6 bases). CDR1 SEHNR and CDR2 FQNEAQ come from the germline V gene (reference sequence). The CDR3 length is 13 residues. This chain's CDR3 is CLSRGSGTGELFF. CDR3 nucleotide sequence: TGTCTTAGCCGGGGGTCGGGCACCGGGGAGCTGTTTTTT.

V usage is TRBV6-2 or TRBV6-3 and J usage is TRBJ2-7, with 7 positions matching TRBD1. J was trimmed by 6 bases and V by 6 bases; bases with no gene match: 2. The CDR3 runs 11 residues. Germline CDR1 is MNHEY and CDR2 is SVGEGT. This CDR3 reads CASRTGLEQYF. The CDR3 bases are TGTGCCAGCAGGACAGGGCTCGAGCAGTACTTC.

The chain joins TRBV7-9 to TRBJ2-5, with TRBD1 identical over 7 bases. V was clipped by 7 bases and J by 2 bases; unmatched bases: 10. CDR3 length: 15 residues. In germline, CDR1 is SEHNR, CDR2 FQNEAQ (reference sequence). CDR3: CASTLGGRGQETQYF. CDR3 coding DNA: TGTGCCAGCACCCTAGGGGGCAGGGGGCAAGAGACCCAGTACTTC.

The chain recombines TRBV11-2 with TRBJ2-1; 7 bases are a match to TRBD2. Germline V CDR1 and CDR2: SGHAT, FQNNGV. Germline trimming cut 5 bases from V and 3 bases from J; bases unmatched to any gene: 13. This CDR3 is 17 amino acids long. Written as DNA, the CDR3 is TGTGCCAGCAGCCTCGATCTAGCGGAAAACTACTACAATGAGCAGTTCTTC. Residues: CASSLDLAENYYNEQFF.

This clonotype has just a few counts. This chain joins TRBV5-6 and TRBJ2-3; tentatively, D is TRBD1 (6 bases). V lost 2 bases and J lost 6, with 13 bases in between. The V gene's germline CDR1 is SGHDT and CDR2 YYEEEE. The CDR3 length is 14 residues. The CDR3 protein is CASSFRQDPDTQYF. The CDR3 coding sequence is TGTGCCAGCAGCTTCAGACAGGACCCCGATACGCAGTATTTT. The whole variable domain, filled in from reference TRBV5-6 and TRBJ2-3, reads DAGVTQSPTHLIKTRGQQVTLRCSPKSGHDTVSWYQQALGQGPQFIFQYYEEEERQRGNFPDRFSGHQFPNYSSELNVNALLLGDSALYLCASSFRQDPDTQYFGPGTRLTVL.

This clonotype was detected a few times. V is TRBV4-2 and J is TRBJ2-6; 9 bases are shared with TRBD1. CDR1 and CDR2 from the germline V gene are LGHNA and YNFKEQ. The CDR3 spans 19 residues. The V and J ends lost 1 base and 0 bases, in that order; junction bases with no gene match: 7. CDR3 in amino acids: CASSQGLGQGVSGANVLTF. In DNA, the CDR3 is TGTGCCAGCAGCCAAGGTTTGGGACAGGGTGTCTCTGGGGCCAACGTCCTGACTTTC.

CDR3: CAFSLPGEGQGEFTGELFF. As DNA, the CDR3 is TGTGCCTTCAGTTTACCCGGAGAAGGACAGGGGGAATTCACCGGGGAGCTGTTTTTT. The chain links TRBV12-3 or TRBV12-4 to TRBJ2-2; TRBD1 matches at 10 bases. This CDR3 is built from 19 residues. V lost 11 bases, J lost 4 bases, and 22 bases stayed unmatched.

In this sample, this clonotype turned up a few times. V is TRBV2 and J is TRBJ2-7; D is ambiguous. The ends were cut back, 6 bases at V and 2 bases at J, with 5 bases in the middle. Germline values: CDR1 SNHLY, CDR2 FYNNEI. This CDR3 spans 11 amino acids. CDR3 coding DNA: TGTGCCAGCAGCGCAACCTACGAGCAGTACTTC. This encodes CASSATYEQYF.

This clonotype was observed a few times. The V and J genes are TRBV20-1 and TRBJ2-7, with no clear D. The germline gives CDR1 DFQATT, CDR2 SNEGSKA (reference sequence). This CDR3 is built from 14 residues. The ends were cut back, 3 bases at V and 2 bases at J, with 14 bases in the middle. The CDR3 region has the DNA TGCAGTGCTAGGGCCCTCACGTTGCCCTACGAGCAGTACTTC. Protein: CSARALTLPYEQYF.

The chain links TRBV3-1 to TRBJ2-5; tentatively, D is TRBD1 or TRBD2 (5 bases each). This CDR3 has 17 amino acids. Germline V gene lookup returns CDR1 LGHDT and CDR2 YNNKEL (reference sequence). Deletions cut 1 base from V and 1 base from J, with 16 bases between. The CDR3 protein is CASSQVSGGRAQETQYF. CDR3 DNA: TGTGCCAGCAGCCAAGTTTCTGGGGGTCGTGCCCAAGAGACCCAGTACTTC.

The V and J genes are TRBV11-3 and TRBJ2-5; D possibly corresponds to TRBD1 (6 bases). The germline CDR1 and CDR2 sequences are SGHNT and YENEEA. The V and J ends lost 5 bases and 5 bases respectively, with 12 bases between them. CDR3 length: 13 residues. CDR3 DNA: TGTGCCAGCAGCACCGGGACACCGGAGACCCAGTACTTC. Its protein product is CASSTGTPETQYF.

This clonotype was seen repeatedly, ten times or more. The chain has TRBV21-1 and TRBJ2-3; the D segment call TRBD2 is taken from the table without a DNA check. TRBV21-1 is deemed a pseudogene. CDR3 length: 15 residues. CDR3 in amino acids: CASSTLAKSTDTQYF. The CDR3 DNA sequence: TGTGCCAGCAGCACATTAGCGAAAAGCACAGATACGCAGTATTTT.

This clonotype appeared a few times. The rearrangement links TRBV3-1 to TRBJ2-7; TRBD1 is a possible D gene (6 bases). This CDR3 spans 14 amino acids. Germline assignment: CDR1 LGHDT and CDR2 YNNKEL (reference sequence). The V and J ends lost 4 bases and 5 bases respectively, with 15 bases between them. CDR3 residues: CASSPPGHPNEQYF. In nucleotides, the CDR3 is TGTGCCAGCAGCCCCCCGGGACACCCCAACGAGCAGTACTTC.

This clonotype was seen a handful of times. This chain connects TRBV6-1 to TRBJ2-3, with no clear D. The CDR3 length is 15 residues. The ends were cut back, 6 bases at V and 0 bases at J, with 13 bases in the middle. CDR1 is MNHNS, CDR2 SASEGT, per germline. The CDR3 sequence: CASSFERTSTDTQYF. CDR3 sequence (DNA): TGTGCCAGCAGCTTCGAACGCACTAGCACAGATACGCAGTATTTT.

This clonotype was counted only a few times. The chain uses TRBV12-3 or TRBV12-4 and TRBJ2-5; tentative D call: TRBD1 (5 bases). The CDR3 totals 16 residues. Trimming cost V 2 bases and J 4 bases, with 17 bases left between them. CDR3 sequence (DNA): TGTGCCAGCAGTTTACTGCCGACAGAGGCAGGAGAGACCCAGTACTTC. Encoded protein: CASSLLPTEAGETQYF.

The chain has TRBV6-5 and TRBJ2-1, with TRBD2 matching over 8 bases. This CDR3 comprises 15 residues. Germline V gene data show CDR1 as MNHEY and CDR2 as SVGAGI. The V and J ends lost 0 bases and 8 bases, in that order; junction bases with no gene match: 6. The CDR3 bases are TGTGCCAGCAGTTACTCTAGCGGGGAATGGGATGAGCAGTTCTTC. This encodes CASSYSSGEWDEQFF.

A few counts support this clonotype. This sequence joins TRBV6-5 and TRBJ2-3; the D is unclear. Germline V CDR1 and CDR2: MNHEY, SVGAGI. CDR3 length: 15 residues. Deletions cut 0 bases from V and 6 bases from J, with 13 bases between. CDR3 region: CASSYSPPGWDTQYF. The CDR3 DNA follows: TGTGCCAGCAGTTACTCGCCCCCTGGCTGGGATACGCAGTATTTT.

Of note for this clonotype: Since a much larger clone is just one base distant, this may be a read error. This rearrangement joins TRBV4-1 to TRBJ2-1; D not resolved. V was shortened by 3 bases and J by 4 bases, with 4 bases between the two germline ends. The CDR3 is 12 residues long. Germline-derived CDR1 and CDR2 are MGHRA and YSYEKL. CDR3 in DNA: TGCGCCAGCAGCCACGGGTACAATGAGCAGTTCTTC. It codes for CASSHGYNEQFF.

The V call is TRBV27, the J call TRBJ2-1; 8 bases align to TRBD2. Trimming at V came to 10 bases and at J to 5 bases, leaving 13 bases not matched to a gene. The germline gives CDR1 MNHEY, CDR2 SMNVEV (reference sequence). This CDR3 has 15 residues. Written as DNA, the CDR3 is TGTGCCACGCGGGGGTCGGGGGGGATGAACAATGAGCAGTTCTTC. It codes for CATRGSGGMNNEQFF.

The gene calls are TRBV29-1 and TRBJ2-7; D gene uncertain. The CDR3 consists of 12 residues. Germline assignment: CDR1 SQVTM and CDR2 ANQGSEA. Trimming left V 6 bases short and J 2 bases short, with 11 bases between. This chain's CDR3 is CSVVTTTYEQYF. The CDR3 DNA follows: TGCAGCGTCGTCACGACCACCTACGAGCAGTACTTC.

Only a few counts were recorded for this clonotype. The rearrangement uses TRBV12-3 or TRBV12-4 and TRBJ2-2; no clear D gene. Trimming removed 5 bases at V and 3 bases at J, with 10 bases between. The CDR3 consists of 14 residues. The CDR3 coding sequence is TGTGCCAGCAGTCCCCCTAGAGACACCGGGGAGCTGTTTTTT. Translated, it gives CASSPPRDTGELFF.

This chain uses TRBV7-9 with TRBJ2-2; D not resolved. Per germline, CDR1 SEHNR and CDR2 FQNEAQ (reference sequence). Trimming pared 1 base from V and 6 bases from J, leaving 12 bases between. The CDR3 is made up of 15 amino acids. The CDR3 loop reads CASSLVRTNAGELFF. The CDR3 nucleotides are TGTGCCAGCAGCTTAGTGAGGACCAACGCCGGGGAGCTGTTTTTT.

V and J are TRBV4-1 and TRBJ1-1; D gene uncertain. The germline gives CDR1 MGHRA, CDR2 YSYEKL. This CDR3 region has 13 residues. The V end was cut by 4 bases, the J end by 2 bases, with 8 bases between. The CDR3 sequence is CASSRDHNTEAFF. The CDR3 nucleotides are TGCGCCAGCAGCCGCGACCACAACACTGAAGCTTTCTTT.